This T cell receptor beta chain came from a study of CXCR3-negative and CXCR3-positive naive CD8 T cells. About the study: Per library, roughly 1.5 +/- 0.3 million reads; around 150 million TRB reads overall. Study-level findings and limits: Naive CXCR3-positive and CXCR3-negative cells shared similar TRBV-TRBJ usage, unlike memory cells. Both naive subsets carried similar amounts of surface CD5, so TCR strength was inferred from TRB CDR3 properties.

The CDR3 has 14 amino acids. TRB cDNA was prepared as libraries by UMI-labeled 5' RACE. TCRdb reprocessed the 5' RACE reads and stores each CDR3 protein as one record, lacking DNA. The listing contains about 57,000 distinct CDR3 sequences. Details on this clonotype: Its antigen is as yet unknown.

The V gene is TRBV12-3 or TRBV12-4, the J gene TRBJ1-2; TCRdb gives TRBD1 as the D gene, but with no DNA this cannot be confirmed. Sequencing input: memory CD8+ T cells from blood. The clonotype was recovered from a human donor in good health. Some clones in this sample may be carry-over from other donors' samples. The CDR3 loop is CASSADRARYGYTF.